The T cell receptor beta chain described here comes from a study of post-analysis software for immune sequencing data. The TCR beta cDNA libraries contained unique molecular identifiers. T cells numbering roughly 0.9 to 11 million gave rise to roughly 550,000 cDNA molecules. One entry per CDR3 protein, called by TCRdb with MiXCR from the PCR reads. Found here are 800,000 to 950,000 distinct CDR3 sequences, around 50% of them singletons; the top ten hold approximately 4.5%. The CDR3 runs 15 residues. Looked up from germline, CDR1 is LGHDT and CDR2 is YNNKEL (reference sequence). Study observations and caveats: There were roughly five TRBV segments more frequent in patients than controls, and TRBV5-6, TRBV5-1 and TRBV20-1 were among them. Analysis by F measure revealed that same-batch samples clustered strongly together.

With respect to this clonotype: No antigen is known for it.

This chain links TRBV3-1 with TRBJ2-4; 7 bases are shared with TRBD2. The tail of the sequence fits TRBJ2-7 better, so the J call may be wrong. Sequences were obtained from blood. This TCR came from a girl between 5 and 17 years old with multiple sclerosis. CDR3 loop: CASSRVGLGAYEQYF. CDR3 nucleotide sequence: TGTGCCAGCAGCCGGGTCGGACTAGGGGCCTACGAGCAGTACTTC.